The 17 T cell receptor beta chains presented below share a single source sample, sequenced in a study of blood T cell repertoires in COVID-19. Data came from immunoSEQ multiplex PCR; TCRdb stores just in-frame clones and leaves some out. The table includes about 220,000 clones, around 83% detected once. The sequenced sample was peripheral blood. The receptor source for this set is a man aged 50 or older who had recovered from COVID-19.

The rearrangement links TRBV5-4 to TRBJ1-1; D is unclear. Trimming removed 4 bases at V and 0 bases at J, with 4 bases between. Per the germline V gene, CDR1 is SGHNT and CDR2 is YYREEE (reference sequence). The CDR3 loop spans 12 amino acids. CDR3 sequence reads: CASSRVNTEAFF. CDR3 DNA sequence: TGTGCCAGCAGCAGAGTGAACACTGAAGCTTTCTTT.

This clone was recorded once. This chain joins TRBV4-2 and TRBJ2-5; D unclear. Germline values: CDR1 LGHNA, CDR2 YNFKEQ. Trimming cost V 1 base and J 5 bases, with 8 bases left between them. The CDR3 is made up of 13 amino acids. The CDR3 DNA sequence: TGTGCCAGCAGCCAAGGGGTGGAGGAGACCCAGTACTTC. Translation gives CASSQGVEETQYF.

The V gene is TRBV7-9, the J gene TRBJ2-7, with TRBD1 matching 7 bases. CDR1 and CDR2 (germline): SEHNR, FQNEAQ (reference sequence). The junction had 5 bases not matched to a gene; V was cut back by 1 base and J by 2 bases. This CDR3 has 15 amino acids. The CDR3 spells CASSLGPGQTYEQYF. CDR3 nucleotides: TGTGCCAGCAGCTTAGGTCCGGGACAGACCTACGAGCAGTACTTC. Full variable domain (remainder filled in from reference TRBV7-9 and TRBJ2-7): DTGVSQNPRHKITKRGQNVTFRCDPISEHNRLYWYRQTLGQGPEFLTYFQNEAQLEKSRLLSDRFSAERPKGSFSTLEIQRTEQGDSAMYLCASSLGPGQTYEQYFGPGTRLTVT.

The chain has TRBV5-5 and TRBJ2-5; 15 bases line up with TRBD2. CDR1 and CDR2 (germline): SGHKS, YYEKEE (reference sequence). This CDR3 spans 16 amino acids. Germline trimming cut 4 bases from V and 2 bases from J; bases unmatched to any gene: 3. The chain's CDR3 is CASSIGLAGGQETQYF. The CDR3 region has the DNA TGTGCCAGCAGCATCGGACTAGCGGGAGGGCAAGAGACCCAGTACTTC.

This clone showed up many times. The chain has TRBV6-1 and TRBJ2-1; D is ambiguous. Per germline, CDR1 MNHNS and CDR2 SASEGT. Trimming left V 3 bases short and J 6 bases short, with 18 bases between. The CDR3 covers 16 residues. The CDR3 coding sequence is TGTGCCAGCAGTGAGTTCGAGAGACCGCCAGGCAATGAGCAGTTCTTC. It yields the protein CASSEFERPPGNEQFF.

The J gene is TRBJ2-3, the V gene TRBV3-1 (or the pseudogene TRBV3-2); D is unclear. V gave up 3 bases and J gave up 5 bases, with 6 bases separating them. Germline CDR1 and CDR2: LGHDT and YNNKEL (reference sequence). The CDR3 runs to 12 residues. CDR3 nucleotides: TGTGCCAGCAGCCAGCTAGGAGATACGCAGTATTTT. Protein: CASSQLGDTQYF.

The chain uses TRBV18 and TRBJ2-7; perhaps TRBD1 as D (6 bases). The CDR3 consists of 14 residues. CDR1 is KGHSH and CDR2 is LQKENI in the germline V gene. V lost 3 bases and J 1 base, leaving 10 bases between the germline ends. This chain's CDR3 is CASSPWTESYEQYF. Written as DNA, the CDR3 is TGTGCCAGCTCACCTTGGACAGAATCCTACGAGCAGTACTTC.

The chain uses TRBV11-3 and TRBJ2-7; TRBD1 aligns across 9 bases. This CDR3 is 16 amino acids long. V lost 1 base and J lost 5; bases outside the gene matches: 9. Germline assignment: CDR1 SGHNT and CDR2 YENEEA. The CDR3, as DNA: TGTGCCAGCAGCTTAGGGCCCGGGACAGGGAGGAACGAGCAGTACTTC. Its translation: CASSLGPGTGRNEQYF.

V gene TRBV5-1 combines with J gene TRBJ1-6, with 7 bases matching TRBD1. Germline V CDR1 and CDR2: SGHRS, YFSETQ. The CDR3 runs to 16 residues. V lost 4 bases and J lost 0; bases outside the gene matches: 4. This CDR3 reads CASSPGQSSYNSPLHF. Here the CDR3 DNA reads TGCGCCAGCAGCCCGGGACAGAGCTCCTATAATTCACCCCTCCACTTT.

In DNA, the CDR3 is TGTGCCAGCAGTTCGCGACAGGGGAGTTCACCCCTCCACTTT. This codes for CASSSRQGSSPLHF. The genes are TRBV6-5 and TRBJ1-6; 8 bases are shared with TRBD1. Trimming at V came to 4 bases and at J to 9 bases, leaving 5 bases not matched to a gene. This CDR3 comprises 14 residues. Germline assignment: CDR1 MNHEY and CDR2 SVGAGI.

The DNA for the CDR3 is TGTGCCAGCAGCGTAGGCATCGGACCGGGATCTGGAGAGCAGTACTTC. Translating it yields CASSVGIGPGSGEQYF. The chain has TRBV9 and TRBJ2-7; perhaps TRBD2 as D (5 bases). V was trimmed by 0 bases and J by 7 bases, leaving 20 bases between them. This CDR3 is 16 amino acids long. Germline V CDR1 and CDR2: SGDLS, YYNGEE.

V usage is TRBV7-2 and J usage is TRBJ1-2, with TRBD1 matching 11 bases. Germline CDR1 SGHTA, CDR2 FQGNSA. V trimming: 3 bases; J trimming: 4 bases; junction bases outside the gene matches: 7. The CDR3 has 16 amino acids. CDR3 in amino acids: CASSFSGTGGPYGYTF. The CDR3 nucleotides are TGTGCCAGCAGCTTTTCCGGGACAGGGGGTCCCTATGGCTACACCTTC.

The V call is TRBV27, the J call TRBJ2-1; no clear D. Trimming left V 5 bases short and J 0 bases short, with 14 bases between. Germline V gives CDR1 MNHEY, CDR2 SMNVEV (reference sequence). The length of the CDR3 is 16 residues. The CDR3 DNA is TGTGCCAGCAGTCCTTCACAGATAACCTCCTACAATGAGCAGTTCTTC. It encodes CASSPSQITSYNEQFF.

The chain links TRBV9 to TRBJ2-1, with D tentatively TRBD2 (5 bases). The CDR3 extends over 16 amino acids. The germline V and J ends were trimmed by 0 bases and 7 bases, with 17 bases remaining between them. The germline V gene has CDR1 SGDLS and CDR2 YYNGEE. The CDR3 loop is CASSVGLLDLENEQFF. The CDR3 DNA is TGTGCCAGCAGCGTAGGCCTACTAGATCTCGAGAATGAGCAGTTCTTC.

This chain joins TRBV13 and TRBJ2-7, with 13 bases matching TRBD2. Germline CDR1 and CDR2: PRHDT and FYEKMQ (reference sequence). After removal of 5 bases from V and 5 bases from J, the junction contained 3 bases not matched to a gene. The CDR3 runs 14 residues. The CDR3 reads CASSLGTSGNEQYF. The CDR3 DNA sequence: TGTGCCAGCAGCCTTGGGACTAGCGGGAACGAGCAGTACTTC.

The CDR3 spells CASSKARGLAGEILYEQYF. The CDR3 coding sequence is TGTGCCAGCAGCAAAGCGCGGGGACTAGCGGGAGAGATACTATACGAGCAGTACTTC. The chain links TRBV21-1 to TRBJ2-7; the table names TRBD2, a call not compared with the DNA. TRBV21-1 corresponds to a pseudogene. CDR3 length equals 19 residues.

This chain joins TRBV28 and TRBJ2-7; 11 positions agree with TRBD1. V dropped 6 bases and J dropped 4; count of bases not matched to a gene: 5. Looked up from germline, CDR1 is MDHEN and CDR2 is SYDVKM. The CDR3 has 14 residues. The CDR3 bases are TGTGCCAGCAGCTGGGACAGGGGGAAATACGAGCAGTACTTC. Protein: CASSWDRGKYEQYF.